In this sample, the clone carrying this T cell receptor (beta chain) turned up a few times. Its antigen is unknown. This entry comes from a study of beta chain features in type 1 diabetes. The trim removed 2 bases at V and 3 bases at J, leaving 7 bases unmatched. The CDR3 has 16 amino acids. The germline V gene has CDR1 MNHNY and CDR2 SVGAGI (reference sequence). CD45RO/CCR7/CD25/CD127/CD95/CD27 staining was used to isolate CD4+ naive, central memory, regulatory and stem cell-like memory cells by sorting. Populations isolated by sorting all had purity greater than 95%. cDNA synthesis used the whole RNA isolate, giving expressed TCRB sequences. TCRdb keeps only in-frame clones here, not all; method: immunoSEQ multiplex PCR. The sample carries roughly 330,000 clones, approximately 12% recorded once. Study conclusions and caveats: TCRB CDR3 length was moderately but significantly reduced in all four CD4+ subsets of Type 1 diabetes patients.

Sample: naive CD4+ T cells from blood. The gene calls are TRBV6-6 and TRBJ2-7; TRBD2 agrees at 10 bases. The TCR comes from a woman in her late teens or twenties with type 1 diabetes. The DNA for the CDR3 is TGTGCCAGCAGTTACGAGGGACTAGCGAACGTCTACGAGCAGTACGTC. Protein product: CASSYEGLANVYEQYV.